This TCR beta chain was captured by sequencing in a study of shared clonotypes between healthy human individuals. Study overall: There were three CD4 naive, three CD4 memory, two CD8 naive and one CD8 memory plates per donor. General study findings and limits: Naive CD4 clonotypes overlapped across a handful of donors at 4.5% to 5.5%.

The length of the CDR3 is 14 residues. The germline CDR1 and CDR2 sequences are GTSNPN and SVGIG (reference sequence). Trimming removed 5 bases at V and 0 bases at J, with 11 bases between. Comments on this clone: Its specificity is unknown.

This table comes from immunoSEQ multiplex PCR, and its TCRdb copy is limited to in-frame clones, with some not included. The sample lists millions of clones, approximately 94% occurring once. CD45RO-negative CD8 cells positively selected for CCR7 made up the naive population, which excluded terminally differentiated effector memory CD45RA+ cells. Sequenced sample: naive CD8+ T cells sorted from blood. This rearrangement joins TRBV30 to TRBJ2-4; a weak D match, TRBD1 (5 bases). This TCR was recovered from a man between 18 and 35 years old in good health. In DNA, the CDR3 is TGTGCCTGGCAGACAGATCTAGCCAAAAACATTCAGTACTTC. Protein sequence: CAWQTDLAKNIQYF.